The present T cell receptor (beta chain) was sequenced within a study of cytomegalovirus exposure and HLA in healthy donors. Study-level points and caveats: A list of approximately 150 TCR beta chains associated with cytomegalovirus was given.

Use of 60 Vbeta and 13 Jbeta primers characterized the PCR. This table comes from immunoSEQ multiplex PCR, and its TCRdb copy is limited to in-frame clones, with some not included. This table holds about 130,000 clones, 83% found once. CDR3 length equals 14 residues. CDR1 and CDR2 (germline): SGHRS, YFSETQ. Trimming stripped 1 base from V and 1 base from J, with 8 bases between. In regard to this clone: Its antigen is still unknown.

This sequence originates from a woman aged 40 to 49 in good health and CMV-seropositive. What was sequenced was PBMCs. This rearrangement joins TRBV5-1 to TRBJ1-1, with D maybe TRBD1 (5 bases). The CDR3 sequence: CASSLNGGNTEAFF. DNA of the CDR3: TGCGCCAGCAGCTTGAACGGGGGGAACACTGAAGCTTTCTTT.